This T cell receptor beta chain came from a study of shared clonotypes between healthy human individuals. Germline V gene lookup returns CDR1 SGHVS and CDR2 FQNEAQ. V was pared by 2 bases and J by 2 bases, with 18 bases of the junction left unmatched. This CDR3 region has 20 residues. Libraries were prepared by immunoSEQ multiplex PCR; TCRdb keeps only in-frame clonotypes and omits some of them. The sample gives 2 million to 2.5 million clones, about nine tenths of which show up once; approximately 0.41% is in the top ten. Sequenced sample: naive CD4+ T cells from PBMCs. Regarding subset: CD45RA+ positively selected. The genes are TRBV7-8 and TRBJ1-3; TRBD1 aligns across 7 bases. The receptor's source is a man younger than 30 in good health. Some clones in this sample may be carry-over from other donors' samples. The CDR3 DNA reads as TGTGCCAGCAGCTTAATTACGTTTCAGGGGGTTCTCGGGCCTGGAAACACCATATATTTT. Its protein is CASSLITFQGVLGPGNTIYF.